The 16 T cell receptor beta chains in this list originate from one sample, sequenced in a study of T cells in Graves' hyperthyroidism and ophthalmopathy. Amplified TCR beta CDR3 regions came from RNA transcripts. The HTBI primer set drove a first-round RT-PCR of the TCR CDR3. Each CDR3 protein is one row after TCRdb ran MiXCR on the multiplex PCR reads. Altogether roughly 570,000 distinct CDR3 sequences are present, more than 15% being singletons, with the ten largest covering approximately 7.4%. The material sequenced was blood. The receptors come from a woman aged 30 to 39 with Graves' hyperthyroidism.

This clonotype occurred a few times. V usage is TRBV30 and J usage is TRBJ1-6; the match to TRBD1 covers 8 bases. The CDR3 length is 14 residues. Germline V gene lookup returns CDR1 GTSNPN and CDR2 SVGIG (reference sequence). Trimming cost V 7 bases and J 8 bases; bases outside gene matches: 10. The CDR3 DNA is TGTGCCTCCGATCCGGGACAGGAAGATTCACCCCTCCACTTT. Translating gives CASDPGQEDSPLHF.

Notes on this clonotype: The junction differs from germline at one of its ends, possibly a read error. This sequence joins TRBV5-1 and TRBJ2-1; TRBD2 matches at 7 bases. Germline loops: CDR1 SGHRS, CDR2 YFSETQ. CDR3 length equals 16 residues. As DNA, the CDR3 is TGTGCCAGCAGCTCCGGAGGAGCGGGGTTCTACAATGAGCAGTTCTTC. The encoded protein is CASSSGGAGFYNEQFF.

This clonotype has only a few counts. The chain recombines TRBV4-1 with TRBJ1-2; D may be TRBD1 (5 bases). Trimming took 4 bases from V and 7 from J, leaving 16 bases between them. The CDR3 is 14 residues long. CDR1 and CDR2 from the germline V gene are MGHRA and YSYEKL. CDR3 protein: CASSLLQGLGGYTF. CDR3 nucleotides: TGCGCCAGCAGCCTCCTCCAGGGTTTAGGTGGCTACACCTTC.

V and J are TRBV6-2 or TRBV6-3 and TRBJ2-7, with D possibly being TRBD1 (6 bases). Trimming shortened V by 4 bases and J by 5 bases, and 12 bases separated the two germline ends. The CDR3 is 13 amino acids. Per germline, CDR1 MNHEY and CDR2 SVGEGT. CDR3 DNA: TGTGCCAGCAGTTGGCCCAGGGGCCACGAGCAGTACTTC. Protein product: CASSWPRGHEQYF.

This clonotype was seen at least ten times. This sequence joins TRBV29-1 and TRBJ2-5, with D uncertain. CDR1 is SQVTM and CDR2 is ANQGSEA in the germline V gene. The CDR3 extends over 14 amino acids. The V and J ends lost 1 base and 2 bases respectively, with 11 bases between them. CDR3 DNA sequence: TGCAGCGTTGAAGCCCGGTGGGCACAAGAGACCCAGTACTTC. Amino acid sequence: CSVEARWAQETQYF.

This chain uses TRBV24-1 with TRBJ2-3; TRBD1 agrees at 7 bases. Germline V gene lookup returns CDR1 KGHDR and CDR2 SFDVKD. The V segment lost 9 bases and the J segment 4 bases; nucleotides outside the gene matches: 9. The CDR3 is 14 amino acids. CDR3 DNA sequence: TGTGCCACCTCAGACAGGGTAATGCCAGATACGCAGTATTTT. The encoded protein is CATSDRVMPDTQYF.

This clonotype was seen ten or more times. The chain uses TRBV2 and TRBJ2-7; 9 nucleotides line up with TRBD1. The CDR3 spans 12 residues. Germline V CDR1 and CDR2: SNHLY, FYNNEI. Unmatched junction bases numbered 0, after V lost 6 bases and J lost 3 bases. This CDR3 reads CASRTGGYEQYF. The CDR3 DNA is TGTGCCAGCAGGACAGGGGGCTACGAGCAGTACTTC.

Many counts were recorded for this clonotype. The rearrangement uses TRBV7-2 and TRBJ1-5, with 8 bases that match TRBD1. V shed 5 bases, J shed 1 base, and the junction held 10 bases outside the gene matches. Germline V gives CDR1 SGHTA, CDR2 FQGNSA. The CDR3 extends over 17 amino acids. CDR3 residues: CASSPWDRTISNQPQHF. Written as DNA, the CDR3 is TGTGCCAGCAGCCCCTGGGACAGGACCATAAGCAATCAGCCCCAGCATTTT.

The sample holds many counts of this clonotype. The CDR3 DNA is TGTGCCAGCAGCTTTAGCGGGGGGTGGGGCACAGATACGCAGTATTTT. Translating gives CASSFSGGWGTDTQYF. This chain links TRBV11-2 with TRBJ2-3, with 10 bases identical to TRBD2. The CDR3 loop spans 16 amino acids. Germline-derived CDR1 and CDR2 are SGHAT and FQNNGV. V lost 3 bases to trimming and J lost 1 base; unmatched junction nucleotides: 4.

The chain is built from TRBV20-1 and TRBJ2-1, with D perhaps TRBD2 (6 bases). The germline V and J ends were trimmed by 4 bases and 8 bases, with 18 bases remaining between them. This CDR3 comprises 14 residues. From germline, CDR1 is DFQATT and CDR2 SNEGSKA (reference sequence). The CDR3 loop is CSATPGLTGDEQFF. CDR3 coding DNA: TGCAGTGCTACTCCGGGACTCACCGGGGATGAGCAGTTCTTC.

DNA for the CDR3: TGTGCCAGCAGCTTGGGGCTAGGGTCCAATGAGCAGTTCTTC. It specifies CASSLGLGSNEQFF. V usage is TRBV5-4 and J usage is TRBJ2-1; D not resolved. The germline V gene has CDR1 SGHNT and CDR2 YYREEE (reference sequence). The germline V and J ends were trimmed by 0 bases and 6 bases, with 10 bases remaining between them. This CDR3 contains 14 residues.

This clonotype was recorded only once. A read error may be the cause here, since a much bigger clone is one base away. V is TRBV6-1 and J is TRBJ2-7, with 11 nucleotides matching TRBD2. Germline V gene data show CDR1 as MNHNS and CDR2 as SASEGT. The CDR3 contains 14 residues. CDR3 amino acids: CASISLAGEYEQCF. CDR3 sequence (DNA): TGTGCCAGCATATCACTAGCGGGAGAGTACGAGCAGTGCTTC.

This clonotype was seen at least ten times. The chain recombines TRBV6-2 or TRBV6-3 with TRBJ2-5, with D possibly TRBD1 on 6 matching bases. V was shortened by 0 bases and J by 4 bases, with 12 bases between the two germline ends. From germline, CDR1 is MNHEY and CDR2 SVGEGT. CDR3 length: 15 residues. The CDR3 DNA follows: TGTGCCAGCAGTTACTCGATACAGGGCCCAGAGACCCAGTACTTC. As protein: CASSYSIQGPETQYF.

This clonotype was counted only a few times. J is TRBJ2-7 and V is TRBV6-1, with TRBD2 as a possible D gene (6 bases). CDR1 MNHNS and CDR2 SASEGT come from the germline V gene. The germline V and J ends were trimmed by 11 bases and 2 bases, with 13 bases remaining between them. This CDR3 spans 12 amino acids. CDR3 coding DNA: TGTGCCGCACGGGGAGGCGCCTACGAGCAGTACTTC. Protein sequence: CAARGGAYEQYF.

CDR3 DNA: TGTGCCAGCTCACGAATGGACGGCGCCACTGAAGCTTTCTTT. Translating gives CASSRMDGATEAFF. The chain has TRBV18 and TRBJ1-1; D gene unclear. Between the trimmed V and J ends, which lost 4 bases and 4 bases, there was a span of 13 bases. Looked up from germline, CDR1 is KGHSH and CDR2 is LQKENI. CDR3 length: 14 residues.

The chain is built from TRBV29-1 and TRBJ1-1; no definite D call. The CDR3 extends over 13 amino acids. The germline V gene encodes CDR1 SQVTM and CDR2 ANQGSEA. Trimming left V 3 bases short and J 1 base short, with 9 bases between. DNA for the CDR3: TGCAGCGTTGATATTGGCCCGAACACTGAAGCTTTCTTT. It encodes CSVDIGPNTEAFF.